Shown below are 3 T cell receptor beta chains from a single sample sequenced in a study of post-analysis software for immune sequencing data. Overall study findings and caveats: Five or six TRBV segments were more frequent in patients than controls; TRBV5-6, TRBV5-1 and TRBV20-1 belonged to this group.

These receptors have no identified antigens. Libraries were made from TCR beta cDNA, and they carried unique molecular identifiers. MiXCR, applied by TCRdb to the PCR reads, yields one record per CDR3 protein. The sample lists fewer than 900,000 distinct CDR3 sequences; roughly 50% were seen once. Sequenced sample: blood. These TCRs come from a girl between 5 and 17 years old with multiple sclerosis.

The V gene is TRBV5-5, the J gene TRBJ1-1; a possible D gene is TRBD1 (6 bases). The germline CDR1 and CDR2 sequences are SGHKS and YYEKEE (reference sequence). Trimming cost V 2 bases and J 10 bases, with 12 bases left between them. The CDR3 length is 12 residues. The CDR3 protein is CASSLGGLTAFF. CDR3 nucleotide sequence: TGTGCCAGCAGCTTAGGGGGGCTGACAGCTTTCTTT.

The chain combines TRBV5-1 with TRBJ2-1; D call uncertain. The CDR3 has 13 amino acids. Germline V gene data show CDR1 as SGHRS and CDR2 as YFSETQ. Trimming took off 1 base at V and 6 bases at J, with 8 bases between the two ends. The CDR3 DNA is TGCGCCAGCAGCTTGCCGGAATCCAATGAGCAGTTCTTC. This encodes CASSLPESNEQFF.

The chain joins TRBV27 to TRBJ1-2; 9 bases are a match to TRBD1. Germline lookup yields CDR1 MNHEY and CDR2 SMNVEV (reference sequence). This CDR3 has 15 residues. The J segment lost 4 bases and the V segment lost 4 bases, leaving 7 bases of the junction unmatched. The CDR3 loop is CASSSWTGEGYGYTF. The CDR3 DNA follows: TGTGCCAGCAGTTCTTGGACAGGGGAGGGCTATGGCTACACCTTC.